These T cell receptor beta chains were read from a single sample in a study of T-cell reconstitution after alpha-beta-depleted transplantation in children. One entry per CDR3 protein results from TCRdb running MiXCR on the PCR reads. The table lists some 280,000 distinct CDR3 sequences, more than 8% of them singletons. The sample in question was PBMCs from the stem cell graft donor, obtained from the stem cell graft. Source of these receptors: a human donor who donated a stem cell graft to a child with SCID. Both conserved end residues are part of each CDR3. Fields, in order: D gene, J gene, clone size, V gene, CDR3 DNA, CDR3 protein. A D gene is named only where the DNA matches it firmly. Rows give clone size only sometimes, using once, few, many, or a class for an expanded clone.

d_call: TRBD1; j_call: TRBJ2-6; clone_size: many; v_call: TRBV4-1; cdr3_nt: TGCGCCAGCAGCCCTCAACAGGGGCGGTCTGGGGCCAACGTCCTGACTTTC; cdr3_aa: CASSPQQGRSGANVLTF
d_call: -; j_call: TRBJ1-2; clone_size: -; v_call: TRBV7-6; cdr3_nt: TGTGCCAGCAGCACCCAGGAGAACTATGGCTACACCTTC; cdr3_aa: CASSTQENYGYTF
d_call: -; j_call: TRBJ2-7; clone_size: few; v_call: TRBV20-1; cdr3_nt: TGCAGTGCTAGTGACCCGGGACCTTCCCTTTCCTACGAGCAGTACTTC; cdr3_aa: CSASDPGPSLSYEQYF
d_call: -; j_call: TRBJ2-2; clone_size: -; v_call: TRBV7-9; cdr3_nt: TGTGCCAGCAGCTTTCTGAACACCGGGGAGCTGTTTTTT; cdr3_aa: CASSFLNTGELFF
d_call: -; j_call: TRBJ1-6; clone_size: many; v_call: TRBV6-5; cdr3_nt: TGTGCCAGCAGCCCCTCGGGGGGTTATAATTCACCCCTCCACTTT; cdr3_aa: CASSPSGGYNSPLHF
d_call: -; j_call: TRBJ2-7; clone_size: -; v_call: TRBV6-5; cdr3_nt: TGTGCCAGTAGGCCCTCTTTTCCTCCGGACGAGCAGTACTTC; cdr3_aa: CASRPSFPPDEQYF
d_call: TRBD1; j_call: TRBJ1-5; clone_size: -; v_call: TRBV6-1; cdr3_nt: TGTGCCAGCACCCCCCGTTGGGACAGTGTAAATCAGCCCCAGCATTTT; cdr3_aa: CASTPRWDSVNQPQHF
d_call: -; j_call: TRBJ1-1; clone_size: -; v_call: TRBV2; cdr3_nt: TGTGCCAGCAGTGAAGTACCAGGAGGGAGGGTTGAAGCTTTCTTT; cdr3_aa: CASSEVPGGRVEAFF
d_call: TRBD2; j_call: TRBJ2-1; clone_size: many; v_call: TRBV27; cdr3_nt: TGTGCCAGCAGCCCCGGGGGGAGCTCCTACAATGAGCAGTTCTTC; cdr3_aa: CASSPGGSSYNEQFF
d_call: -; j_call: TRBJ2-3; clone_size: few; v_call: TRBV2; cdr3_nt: TGTGCCAGCAGTGAAGCTGGGGTGCGGCCTGGCGCAGATACGCAGTATTTT; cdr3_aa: CASSEAGVRPGADTQYF
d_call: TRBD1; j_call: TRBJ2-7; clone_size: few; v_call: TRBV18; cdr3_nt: TGTGCCAGCTCACAGAGACAGACAGGGGACGAGCAGTACTTC; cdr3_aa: CASSQRQTGDEQYF
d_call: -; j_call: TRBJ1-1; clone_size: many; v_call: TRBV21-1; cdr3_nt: TGTGCCAGCAGTGGAGTCGAAGCTTTCTTT; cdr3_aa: CASSGVEAFF
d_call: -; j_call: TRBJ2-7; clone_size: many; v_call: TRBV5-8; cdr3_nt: TGTGCCAGCAGTACGCACAGGCCACTTCAGTACGAGCAGTACTTC; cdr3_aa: CASSTHRPLQYEQYF
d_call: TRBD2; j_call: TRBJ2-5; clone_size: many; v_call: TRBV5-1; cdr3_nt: TGCGCCAGCAGCTTGACGGTCCCCGGGGGGGGCCTTGAGACCCAGTACTTC; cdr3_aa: CASSLTVPGGGLETQYF
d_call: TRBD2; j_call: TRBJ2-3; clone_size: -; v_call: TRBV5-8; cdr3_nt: TGTGCCATCAGCCCCGGGACTAGCGGGGGAACTACAGATACGCAGTATTTT; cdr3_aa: CAISPGTSGGTTDTQYF
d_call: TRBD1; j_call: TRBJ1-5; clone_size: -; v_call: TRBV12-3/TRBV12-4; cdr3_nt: TGTGCCAGCAGTCCAGGGACAGGAAGCAATCAGCCCCAGCATTTT; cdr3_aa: CASSPGTGSNQPQHF
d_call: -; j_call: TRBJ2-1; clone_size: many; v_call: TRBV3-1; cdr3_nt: TGTGCCAGCAGCCAAGAGAATCAACTTAGCTCCTACAATGAGCAGTTCTTC; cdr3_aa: CASSQENQLSSYNEQFF
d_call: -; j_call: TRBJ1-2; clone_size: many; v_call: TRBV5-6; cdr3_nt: TGTGCCAGCAGCTGGGGAGGGGATTTCTACACCTTC; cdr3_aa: CASSWGGDFYTF